These 9 T cell receptor beta chains came from one sample sequenced in a study of blood T cell repertoires in COVID-19. This table comes from immunoSEQ multiplex PCR, and its TCRdb copy is limited to in-frame clones, with some not included. The sample holds fewer than 250,000 clones; 80% to 90% are singletons and the top ten take less than 4%. Source material: PBMCs or T cells enriched from blood (not recorded which). The receptors here all came from a middle-aged woman who had been exposed to COVID-19.

This chain joins TRBV3-1 (or the pseudogene TRBV3-2) and TRBJ1-5, with a tentative D call TRBD1 (5 bases). The CDR3 runs to 13 residues. Trimming stripped 7 bases from V and 1 base from J, with 8 bases between. The germline V gene encodes CDR1 LGHDT and CDR2 YNNKEL (reference sequence). CDR3 nucleotides: TGTGCCAGCACCCGGGGGAGCAATCAGCCCCAGCATTTT. This codes for CASTRGSNQPQHF.

The V and J genes are TRBV3-1 (or the pseudogene TRBV3-2) and TRBJ2-1; no firm D call. V was shortened by 0 bases and J by 1 base, with 7 bases between the two germline ends. CDR3 length equals 15 residues. Germline lookup yields CDR1 LGHDT and CDR2 YNNKEL (reference sequence). The CDR3 DNA reads as TGTGCCAGCAGCCAAGATTCTAGGTCCTACAATGAGCAGTTCTTC. It translates to CASSQDSRSYNEQFF.

The V call is TRBV10-3, the J call TRBJ1-3, with 7 bases that match TRBD1. The CDR3 has 17 residues. Germline V gene data show CDR1 as ENHRY and CDR2 as SYGVKD. The V and J ends lost 6 bases and 2 bases, in that order; junction bases with no gene match: 13. The CDR3 protein is CAIRVRTGPGAGNTIYF. The CDR3 DNA is TGTGCCATCAGAGTTAGGACAGGCCCTGGGGCTGGAAACACCATATATTTT.

This chain uses TRBV14 with TRBJ2-5; D is ambiguous. This CDR3 is built from 14 residues. Germline CDR1 SGHDN, CDR2 FVKESK. Trimming stripped 1 base from V and 5 bases from J, with 11 bases between. CDR3: CASSQAVSWETQYF. CDR3 in DNA: TGTGCCAGCAGCCAAGCTGTGAGCTGGGAGACCCAGTACTTC. Filled out from reference TRBV14 and TRBJ2-5, the complete variable domain reads EAGVTQFPSHSVIEKGQTVTLRCDPISGHDNLYWYRRVMGKEIKFLLHFVKESKQDESGMPNNRFLAERTGGTYSTLKVQPAELEDSGVYFCASSQAVSWETQYFGPGTRLLVL.

The chain carries TRBV18 and TRBJ2-1; TRBD2 agrees at 14 bases. Germline values: CDR1 KGHSH, CDR2 LQKENI. This CDR3 spans 15 amino acids. CDR3 residues: CSGTSGGSSYNEQFF. The CDR3 coding sequence is TGTTCAGGGACTAGCGGGGGCAGCTCCTACAATGAGCAGTTCTTC.

This clone came up a few times. This chain links TRBV27 with TRBJ1-2, with D possibly TRBD1 on 6 matching bases. This CDR3 is built from 13 residues. Germline assignment: CDR1 MNHEY and CDR2 SMNVEV (reference sequence). V lost 2 bases and J 7 bases, leaving 11 bases between the germline ends. The CDR3 region is CASSLGPGAGYTF. The CDR3 bases are TGTGCCAGCAGTTTAGGGCCAGGGGCTGGCTACACCTTC.

V is TRBV19 and J is TRBJ1-6; 9 bases map to TRBD1. J lost 7 bases, V lost 6 bases, and 13 bases had no gene match. This CDR3 has 17 residues. Germline V lookup: CDR1 LNHDA, CDR2 SQIVND (reference sequence). The CDR3 nucleotides are TGTGCCAGTAGCTCCTCCGGGACAGGGACCAAGAATTCACCCCTCCACTTT. Translation gives CASSSSGTGTKNSPLHF.

The CDR3 DNA is TGTGCCAGCAGCCAAGAGGGGGCCGGTGGGGAGACCCAGTACTTC. Translation gives CASSQEGAGGETQYF. V usage is TRBV3-1 (or the pseudogene TRBV3-2) and J usage is TRBJ2-5; perhaps TRBD1 as D (6 bases). V gave up 0 bases and J gave up 5 bases, with 13 bases separating them. Germline V CDR1 and CDR2: LGHDT, YNNKEL (reference sequence). CDR3 size: 15 residues.

The chain combines TRBV19 with TRBJ1-5; no reliable D call. The CDR3 loop spans 14 amino acids. From germline, CDR1 is LNHDA and CDR2 SQIVND (reference sequence). V lost 3 bases, J lost 3 bases, and 9 bases lay in between. The CDR3 nucleotides are TGTGCCAGTAGTATCTGGCTGATCAATCAGCCCCAGCATTTT. Protein: CASSIWLINQPQHF.